These 30 T cell receptor beta chains share one sample of origin, sequenced in a study of cytomegalovirus exposure and HLA in healthy donors. With 60 Vbeta and 13 Jbeta primers, the PCR was carried out. The data were produced by immunoSEQ multiplex PCR, yet TCRdb's version contains in-frame clones alone and is incomplete. The sample includes 220,000 or so clones, about 75% of them seen just once. The sample was PBMCs. The receptors here all came from a woman in her twenties or thirties in good health and CMV-seronegative.

About this clone itself: Germline is not matched at one junction end, which may reflect a read error. The rearrangement uses TRBV7-9 and TRBJ1-1; D is unclear. This CDR3 is built from 13 residues. CDR1 is SEHNR and CDR2 is FQNEAQ in the germline V gene (reference sequence). CDR3 sequence (DNA): TGTTCCAGCAGCCCGACTGAGAACACTGAAGCTTTCTTT. It encodes CSSSPTENTEAFF.

The V and J genes are TRBV6-1 and TRBJ2-1; 10 nucleotides match TRBD2. The CDR3 sequence is 16 residues long. Trimming removed 6 bases from V and 2 bases from J; junction bases left unmatched: 7. From germline, CDR1 is MNHNS and CDR2 SASEGT. In DNA, the CDR3 is TGTGCCAGCAGGGAAATAGCGGGAGGCCCCTACAATGAGCAGTTCTTC. Residues: CASREIAGGPYNEQFF.

The chain uses TRBV5-4 and TRBJ2-2; 13 nucleotides align to TRBD2. V was clipped by 4 bases and J by 5 bases; unmatched bases: 8. CDR1 is SGHNT and CDR2 is YYREEE in the germline V gene (reference sequence). The CDR3 length is 17 residues. The CDR3 region has the DNA TGTGCCAGCAGCCTTCGACTAGCGGGGGGCGGGACCGGGGAGCTGTTTTTT. Amino acids: CASSLRLAGGGTGELFF.

The chain couples TRBV7-8 to TRBJ1-2; TRBD1 matches 12 bases. CDR3 length equals 16 residues. Losses at the gene ends were 7 bases for V and 8 bases for J; bases not matched to a gene: 14. CDR1 and CDR2 (germline): SGHVS, FQNEAQ. Written as DNA, the CDR3 is TGTGCCAGCACTTTCACGGCGGGACAGGGGGCGAGGGGCTACACCTTC. Protein: CASTFTAGQGARGYTF.

The chain combines TRBV6-5 with TRBJ2-7, with TRBD1 as a possible D gene (7 bases). This CDR3 is 13 amino acids long. The germline V gene encodes CDR1 MNHEY and CDR2 SVGAGI. V gave up 6 bases and J gave up 6 bases, with 15 bases separating them. Written as DNA, the CDR3 is TGTGCCAGCAGCTCCTCCAGGGGGGTCGAGCAGTACTTC. As protein: CASSSSRGVEQYF.

The V and J genes are TRBV5-1 and TRBJ2-4, with a tentative D call TRBD1 (5 bases). Germline CDR1 SGHRS, CDR2 YFSETQ. The CDR3 length is 14 residues. V lost 4 bases, J lost 8 bases, and 16 bases lay in between. The CDR3 DNA follows: TGCGCCAGCAGCATAGGCAGGGAAGGGGACATTCAGTACTTC. As protein: CASSIGREGDIQYF. The full variable domain, its missing parts supplied by reference TRBV5-1 and TRBJ2-4, is KAGVTQTPRYLIKTRGQQVTLSCSPISGHRSVSWYQQTPGQGLQFLFEYFSETQRNKGNFPGRFSGRQFSNSRSEMNVSTLELGDSALYLCASSIGREGDIQYFGAGTRLSVL.

This clone was detected a few times. This chain links TRBV6-4 with TRBJ2-1; 9 bases map to TRBD2. V was pared by 2 bases and J by 6 bases, with 5 bases of the junction left unmatched. The CDR3 length is 15 residues. Germline CDR1 MRHNA, CDR2 SNTAGT. CDR3 nucleotides: TGTGCCAGCAGTGACGAGGCTAGCGGGATCAATGAGCAGTTCTTC. Protein sequence: CASSDEASGINEQFF.

This chain connects TRBV6-5 to TRBJ2-7; 10 bases match TRBD1. Germline V gives CDR1 MNHEY, CDR2 SVGAGI. This CDR3 region has 14 residues. The trim removed 4 bases at V and 3 bases at J, leaving 3 bases unmatched. The CDR3 sequence is CASSSGTGVYEQYF. CDR3 bases: TGTGCCAGCAGTTCCGGGACAGGGGTCTACGAGCAGTACTTC.

The chain uses TRBV5-6 and TRBJ2-3; no reliable D call. CDR1 SGHDT and CDR2 YYEEEE come from the germline V gene. The CDR3 consists of 16 residues. The V end lost 1 base, the J end lost 4 bases, and 16 bases lay between the germline ends. CDR3 residues: CASSLWLVKSPDTQYF. The CDR3, as DNA: TGTGCCAGCAGCTTGTGGTTAGTAAAATCCCCAGATACGCAGTATTTT.

V gene TRBV18 combines with J gene TRBJ1-1, with D possibly TRBD1 on 6 matching bases. This CDR3 spans 17 amino acids. Germline CDR1 is KGHSH and CDR2 is LQKENI. Deletions cut 3 bases from V and 6 bases from J, with 23 bases between. CDR3 residues: CASSPTGSAGNNAEAFF. CDR3 in DNA: TGTGCCAGCTCACCTACAGGGTCAGCAGGGAACAACGCTGAAGCTTTCTTT.

This clone was counted once. The chain combines TRBV5-3 with TRBJ2-5; no definite D call. TRBV5-3 is reported as an ORF; its role is uncertain. With 4 bases removed from V and 1 base from J, the gap between germline ends came to 2 bases. The CDR3 runs to 11 residues. In nucleotides, the CDR3 is TGTGCCAGAAGCCTCCAAGAGACCCAGTACTTC. Protein product: CARSLQETQYF.

This sequence joins TRBV5-8 and TRBJ2-7, with 14 bases identical to TRBD2. J lost 4 bases, V lost 1 base, and 10 bases had no gene match. The germline gives CDR1 SGHTS, CDR2 YDEGEE. This CDR3 has 18 amino acids. The CDR3 loop reads CASSLYGQRTSGRYEQYF. DNA for the CDR3: TGTGCCAGCAGCTTGTATGGGCAGAGGACTAGCGGGAGGTACGAGCAGTACTTC.

The V call is TRBV6-6, the J call TRBJ2-2, with 10 positions matching TRBD1. The CDR3 has 15 residues. After removal of 5 bases from V and 3 bases from J, the junction contained 3 bases not matched to a gene. Germline V lookup: CDR1 MNHNY, CDR2 SVGAGI (reference sequence). The CDR3: CASSQGQGDTGELFF. CDR3 in DNA: TGTGCCAGCAGTCAAGGACAGGGGGACACCGGGGAGCTGTTTTTT.

The rearrangement uses TRBV10-2 and TRBJ1-2, with D possibly TRBD1 on 6 matching bases. Trimming shortened V by 8 bases and J by 8 bases, and 24 bases separated the two germline ends. This CDR3 is built from 15 residues. The germline CDR1 and CDR2 sequences are WSHSY and SAAADI. CDR3 residues: CASGLGTGNFGGYTF. CDR3 bases: TGCGCCAGCGGACTTGGTACAGGGAATTTCGGAGGCTACACCTTC.

V usage is TRBV11-1 and J usage is TRBJ2-1; tentatively, D is TRBD1 (5 bases). The germline CDR1 and CDR2 sequences are SGHAT and FQDESV (reference sequence). CDR3 size: 17 residues. V dropped 2 bases and J dropped 3 bases, with 17 bases sitting between them. This CDR3 reads CASSLSVWGPRYNEQFF. The CDR3 DNA reads as TGTGCCAGCAGCTTATCAGTTTGGGGCCCCCGCTACAATGAGCAGTTCTTC.

The chain employs TRBV6-5 and TRBJ1-6; TRBD1 might be the D (5 bases). Trimming took off 7 bases at V and 0 bases at J, with 10 bases between the two ends. The CDR3 covers 15 residues. The germline V gene has CDR1 MNHEY and CDR2 SVGAGI. CDR3 sequence: CASTRGGSYNSPLHF. The CDR3 nucleotides read TGTGCCAGCACTCGGGGGGGCTCCTATAATTCACCCCTCCACTTT.

This rearrangement joins TRBV7-2 to TRBJ2-5, with TRBD2 identical over 9 bases. The ends lost 5 bases at V and 7 bases at J; junction bases unmatched: 11. This CDR3 spans 15 amino acids. Germline loops: CDR1 SGHTA, CDR2 FQGNSA. The CDR3 DNA reads TGTGCCAGCAGCGTAATACCTAGCGGGATAGGGACCCAGTACTTC. Protein product: CASSVIPSGIGTQYF.

V is TRBV5-1 and J is TRBJ2-1; TRBD2 agrees at 10 bases. The J segment lost 8 bases and the V segment lost 0 bases, leaving 8 bases of the junction unmatched. CDR1 SGHRS and CDR2 YFSETQ come from the germline V gene. This CDR3 is 16 amino acids long. CDR3 nucleotide sequence: TGCGCCAGCAGCTTGGGGGGGGCTAGCGGGAGCGATGAGCAGTTCTTC. Protein: CASSLGGASGSDEQFF. The full variable domain, with the rest looked up from reference TRBV5-1 and TRBJ2-1, is KAGVTQTPRYLIKTRGQQVTLSCSPISGHRSVSWYQQTPGQGLQFLFEYFSETQRNKGNFPGRFSGRQFSNSRSEMNVSTLELGDSALYLCASSLGGASGSDEQFFGPGTRLTVL.

This clone was detected only a few times. V is TRBV11-2 and J is TRBJ1-5; D is unresolved. The CDR3 runs to 12 residues. Looked up from germline, CDR1 is SGHAT and CDR2 is FQNNGV. V was pared by 2 bases and J by 6 bases, with 5 bases between. CDR3 amino acids: CASSLSGQPQHF. CDR3 in DNA: TGTGCCAGCAGCTTATCCGGTCAGCCCCAGCATTTT.

The rearrangement uses TRBV6-6 and TRBJ1-2, with unresolved D. Trimming removed 4 bases from V and 4 bases from J, with 16 bases in between. The CDR3 sequence is 15 residues long. The germline V gene encodes CDR1 MNHNY and CDR2 SVGAGI (reference sequence). CDR3 residues: CASSSPRAGSYGYTF. The CDR3 region has the DNA TGTGCCAGCAGTTCCCCGCGGGCGGGAAGCTATGGCTACACCTTC.

The chain couples TRBV19 to TRBJ1-2; 7 bases agree with TRBD1. The germline V gene has CDR1 LNHDA and CDR2 SQIVND (reference sequence). With 10 bases clipped from V and 4 bases from J, the junction kept 6 bases outside the gene matches. CDR3 size: 12 residues. CDR3 sequence (DNA): TGTGCCACAACAGGGGACAGCTATGGCTACACCTTC. Protein: CATTGDSYGYTF.

The chain carries TRBV6-5 and TRBJ1-2; a possible D gene is TRBD1 (6 bases). The CDR3 sequence is 13 residues long. Per germline, CDR1 MNHEY and CDR2 SVGAGI. V was pared by 7 bases and J by 2 bases, with 11 bases between. This CDR3 is CASMEGGNYGYTF. The CDR3 DNA sequence: TGTGCCAGCATGGAAGGGGGAAACTATGGCTACACCTTC.

The V call is TRBV25-1, the J call TRBJ2-7; TRBD2 aligns across 9 bases. The CDR3 covers 14 residues. CDR1 is MGHDK and CDR2 is SYGVNS in the germline V gene. The ends lost 7 bases at V and 5 bases at J; junction bases unmatched: 9. The CDR3 region is CASTPRASGNEQYF. CDR3 DNA sequence: TGTGCCAGCACTCCTCGGGCTAGCGGGAACGAGCAGTACTTC.

V usage is TRBV9 and J usage is TRBJ2-2; 10 nucleotides align to TRBD1. Germline V gene sequence: CDR1 SGDLS, CDR2 YYNGEE. The V gene end was trimmed by 2 bases and the J gene end by 1 base; junction bases not matched to a gene: 11. The CDR3 totals 19 residues. In nucleotides, the CDR3 is TGTGCCAGCAGCGTTCGTGGACAGGGGGGAAGCTTGAACACCGGGGAGCTGTTTTTT. As protein: CASSVRGQGGSLNTGELFF.

The CDR3 reads CASIRTGDMNTEAFF. DNA of the CDR3: TGTGCCAGCATCCGGACAGGGGACATGAACACTGAAGCTTTCTTT. The chain carries TRBV2 and TRBJ1-1; TRBD1 aligns across 9 bases. Trimming at V came to 7 bases and at J to 0 bases, leaving 6 bases not matched to a gene. Germline V CDR1 and CDR2: SNHLY, FYNNEI. The CDR3 has 15 residues.

The V and J genes are TRBV7-9 and TRBJ2-7; 7 positions agree with TRBD2. Trimming cost V 5 bases and J 0 bases; bases outside gene matches: 13. The CDR3 spans 17 residues. Germline-derived CDR1 and CDR2 are SEHNR and FQNEAQ (reference sequence). CDR3 residues: CASSPDGASGNSYEQYF. Written as DNA, the CDR3 is TGTGCCAGCAGCCCCGACGGGGCTAGCGGAAACTCCTACGAGCAGTACTTC.

The rearrangement joins TRBV10-1 to TRBJ2-1; D possibly corresponds to TRBD1 (6 bases). Germline assignment: CDR1 WNHNN and CDR2 SYGVQD (reference sequence). Trimming cost V 0 bases and J 10 bases, with 16 bases left between them. The CDR3 runs to 15 residues. The CDR3 here is CASSESGTPTREQFF. The CDR3 DNA reads TGCGCCAGCAGTGAGTCGGGGACACCGACAAGGGAGCAGTTCTTC.

J is TRBJ2-7 and V is TRBV27; possibly TRBD1 for D (6 bases). Deletions cut 10 bases from V and 6 bases from J, with 22 bases between. The CDR3 extends over 14 amino acids. Germline lookup yields CDR1 MNHEY and CDR2 SMNVEV (reference sequence). The DNA for the CDR3 is TGTGCCACGTGCCAACACCGGGACACCTCCGAGCAGTACTTC. Translation: CATCQHRDTSEQYF.

This clone appeared a single time. Other DNA sequences in the sample encode the same CDR3. The chain carries TRBV27 and TRBJ2-3; possibly TRBD2 for D (5 bases). Germline V gene sequence: CDR1 MNHEY, CDR2 SMNVEV (reference sequence). Trimming shortened V by 2 bases and J by 3 bases, and 6 bases separated the two germline ends. This CDR3 comprises 13 residues. The DNA of the CDR3 is TGTGCCAGCAGTTTACGGGGTACAGATACGCAGTATTTT. Protein: CASSLRGTDTQYF.

The chain combines TRBV9 with TRBJ1-4; tentative D call: TRBD1 (5 bases). V was shortened by 2 bases and J by 3 bases, with 11 bases between the two germline ends. CDR1 SGDLS and CDR2 YYNGEE come from the germline V gene. The CDR3 has 15 amino acids. The CDR3 DNA is TGTGCCAGCAGCGTCACGGGGGGGGCTAATGAAAAACTGTTTTTT. Protein sequence: CASSVTGGANEKLFF.